Shown below are 19 T cell receptor beta chains from a single sample sequenced in a study of siplizumab effects on memory and regulatory T cells. Measured with immunoSEQ multiplex PCR; TCRdb has only the in-frame clones, and not every one. The profile shows some 120,000 clones, roughly 95% of them singletons. Sequenced: non-Treg CD4+ T cells sorted from blood. These receptors all stem from a human donor in good health.

The rearrangement links TRBV9 to TRBJ2-3; 12 positions match TRBD2. This CDR3 has 16 amino acids. V lost 5 bases to trimming and J lost 5 bases; unmatched junction nucleotides: 9. Germline lookup yields CDR1 SGDLS and CDR2 YYNGEE. This chain's CDR3 is CASREPSGGAGDTQYF. CDR3 coding DNA: TGTGCCAGCAGAGAGCCTAGCGGGGGGGCCGGAGATACGCAGTATTTT. Drawing the rest from reference TRBV9 and TRBJ2-3, the complete variable domain is DSGVTQTPKHLITATGQRVTLRCSPRSGDLSVYWYQQSLDQGLQFLIQYYNGEERAKGNILERFSAQQFPDLHSELNLSSLELGDSALYFCASREPSGGAGDTQYFGPGTRLTVL.

V is TRBV7-2 and J is TRBJ2-1, with 14 bases that match TRBD2. The germline gives CDR1 SGHTA, CDR2 FQGNSA. The V segment lost 5 bases and the J segment 10 bases; nucleotides outside the gene matches: 4. The CDR3 is 14 residues long. CDR3: CASSMGLAGVEQFF. CDR3 nucleotide sequence: TGTGCCAGCAGCATGGGACTAGCGGGGGTGGAGCAGTTCTTC. Supplemented by reference TRBV7-2 and TRBJ2-1, the full variable domain reads GAGVSQSPSNKVTEKGKDVELRCDPISGHTALYWYRQSLGQGLEFLIYFQGNSAPDKSGLPSDRFSAERTGGSVSTLTIQRTQQEDSAVYLCASSMGLAGVEQFFGPGTRLTVL.

This clone appeared a single time. This chain uses TRBV11-3 with TRBJ1-3; a possible D gene is TRBD1 (5 bases). Trimming left V 3 bases short and J 0 bases short, with 12 bases between. The CDR3 totals 16 residues. Germline V gene data show CDR1 as SGHNT and CDR2 as YENEEA. Here the CDR3 reads CASSLPTGFSGNTIYF. For the CDR3, the DNA is TGTGCCAGCAGCTTGCCCACAGGATTCTCTGGAAACACCATATATTTT. The full variable domain, in which reference TRBV11-3 and TRBJ1-3 provide the parts outside the CDR3, is EAGVVQSPRYKIIEKKQPVAFWCNPISGHNTLYWYLQNLGQGPELLIRYENEEAVDDSQLPKDRFSAERLKGVDSTLKIQPAELGDSAVYLCASSLPTGFSGNTIYFGEGSWLTVV.

This clone was counted a single time. CDR3 amino acids: CASSPPNSPLHF. Written as DNA, the CDR3 is TGTGCCAGCAGCCCCCCAAATTCACCCCTCCACTTT. The chain carries TRBV7-2 and TRBJ1-6, with D uncertain. There are 12 residues in the CDR3. The V end was cut by 5 bases, the J end by 7 bases, with 6 bases between. Germline V gene data show CDR1 as SGHTA and CDR2 as FQGNSA.

The chain combines TRBV29-1 with TRBJ2-1; TRBD1 agrees at 9 bases. CDR3 length: 12 residues. The V gene end was trimmed by 5 bases and the J gene end by 16 bases; junction bases not matched to a gene: 12. CDR1 and CDR2 (germline): SQVTM, ANQGSEA. The CDR3 reads CSVSTPGQGCFF. For the CDR3, the DNA is TGCAGCGTTTCCACTCCGGGACAGGGTTGTTTCTTC.

V and J are TRBV2 and TRBJ2-3, with a tentative D call TRBD2 (5 bases). Germline CDR1 and CDR2: SNHLY and FYNNEI. The V end was cut by 4 bases, the J end by 1 base, with 12 bases between. The CDR3 spans 15 residues. CDR3 region: CASSGGLVGTDTQYF. The CDR3 DNA sequence: TGTGCCAGCAGTGGAGGGTTGGTCGGCACAGATACGCAGTATTTT.

This chain joins TRBV5-1 and TRBJ1-6; possibly TRBD1 for D (6 bases). The CDR3 covers 14 residues. V shed 2 bases and J shed 9 bases, with 12 bases lying between them. Germline loops: CDR1 SGHRS, CDR2 YFSETQ. The CDR3 DNA reads TGCGCCAGCAGCTTAGGGCAGGGGCTTTCACCCCTCCACTTT. Translated: CASSLGQGLSPLHF.

The chain employs TRBV19 and TRBJ1-2; D ambiguous. Per germline, CDR1 LNHDA and CDR2 SQIVND (reference sequence). This CDR3 region has 14 residues. V was trimmed by 3 bases and J by 8 bases, leaving 16 bases between them. CDR3 residues: CASSIVGRMGGYTF. The DNA for the CDR3 is TGTGCCAGTAGTATCGTCGGCAGGATGGGCGGCTACACCTTC.

The chain carries TRBV2 and TRBJ2-3, with TRBD1 matching over 11 bases. The CDR3 length is 15 residues. The germline gives CDR1 SNHLY, CDR2 FYNNEI. Unmatched junction bases numbered 7, after V lost 5 bases and J lost 6 bases. This CDR3 is CASSRTGGASDTQYF. The CDR3 DNA reads as TGTGCCAGCAGTCGGACAGGGGGCGCGTCCGATACGCAGTATTTT.

The chain couples TRBV27 to TRBJ1-1; D is unresolved. The length of the CDR3 is 16 residues. The V end lost 0 bases, the J end lost 1 base, and 12 bases lay between the germline ends. Germline loops: CDR1 MNHEY, CDR2 SMNVEV (reference sequence). CDR3: CASSLSQRARNTEAFF. In nucleotides, the CDR3 is TGTGCCAGCAGTTTATCGCAAAGGGCTCGGAACACTGAAGCTTTCTTT.

Regarding this clone: The junction departs from germline at one end; a sequencing error may be responsible. Other DNA sequences in this specimen translate into the identical CDR3. The rearrangement uses TRBV11-3 and TRBJ2-1; no clear D. This CDR3 is built from 12 residues. Germline CDR1 SGHNT, CDR2 YENEEA. CDR3 protein: CASSLTDNEQFF. As DNA, the CDR3 is TGTGCCAGTAGCTTAACGGACAATGAGCAGTTCTTC.

The rearrangement uses TRBV6-5 and TRBJ2-5, with TRBD2 matching over 7 bases. This CDR3 is 13 amino acids long. From germline, CDR1 is MNHEY and CDR2 SVGAGI. V gave up 0 bases and J gave up 9 bases; unmatched junction bases: 4. The CDR3 nucleotides are TGTGCCAGCAGTTACTCCCGGGGGAGGGCCCAGTACTTC. Residues: CASSYSRGRAQYF.

This clone has only one observation. In DNA form, the CDR3 reads TGTGCCAGCAGCCAGGGCCTTAGGGCCTCTGGAAACACCATATATTTT. Residues: CASSQGLRASGNTIYF. The chain couples TRBV7-6 to TRBJ1-3; possible D gene TRBD1, 5 bases. Trimming shortened V by 5 bases and J by 0 bases, and 14 bases separated the two germline ends. Germline CDR1 SGHVS, CDR2 FNYEAQ. The CDR3 loop spans 16 amino acids.

The chain uses TRBV7-9 and TRBJ1-1; 7 nucleotides align to TRBD1. The CDR3 covers 16 residues. V was clipped by 5 bases and J by 0 bases; unmatched bases: 9. Germline CDR1 reads SEHNR; CDR2 reads FQNEAQ (reference sequence). The CDR3 nucleotides read TGTGCCAGCAGCCCTCTCCCGGGACAGTTGAACACTGAAGCTTTCTTT. Translated, it gives CASSPLPGQLNTEAFF.

This clone showed up just once. CDR3 sequence: CASSPVNTEAFF. The DNA of the CDR3 is TGTGCCAGCAGCCCAGTGAACACTGAAGCTTTCTTT. The rearrangement links TRBV27 to TRBJ1-1; no reliable D call. From germline, CDR1 is MNHEY and CDR2 SMNVEV (reference sequence). The CDR3 covers 12 residues. Between the trimmed V and J ends, which lost 6 bases and 0 bases, there was a span of 5 bases.

This clone was counted once. This rearrangement joins TRBV5-1 to TRBJ2-7; D may be TRBD2 (5 bases). Germline V gives CDR1 SGHRS, CDR2 YFSETQ. Trimming removed 4 bases at V and 4 bases at J, with 18 bases between. The CDR3 has 15 amino acids. CDR3 sequence: CASSVDARGPYEQYF. CDR3 nucleotides: TGCGCCAGCAGCGTCGACGCCCGGGGTCCTTACGAGCAGTACTTC.

This chain connects TRBV7-9 to TRBJ2-7; 7 bases are a match to TRBD1. Germline V CDR1 and CDR2: SEHNR, FQNEAQ (reference sequence). The CDR3 extends over 16 amino acids. After removal of 5 bases from V and 2 bases from J, the junction contained 12 bases not matched to a gene. CDR3 sequence: CASSKNRDSQTYEQYF. The CDR3 DNA follows: TGTGCCAGCAGCAAGAACCGGGACAGCCAAACCTACGAGCAGTACTTC.

This chain uses TRBV7-3 with TRBJ2-1, with 8 positions matching TRBD1. The germline CDR1 and CDR2 sequences are SGHTA and FQGTGA. The V gene end was trimmed by 4 bases and the J gene end by 8 bases; junction bases not matched to a gene: 13. This CDR3 comprises 16 residues. CDR3 DNA sequence: TGTGCCAGCAGCTCGATCATTGGACAGGGTGGCGATGAGCAGTTCTTC. This encodes CASSSIIGQGGDEQFF. Variable domain in full (rest from reference TRBV7-3 and TRBJ2-1): GAGVSQTPSNKVTEKGKYVELRCDPISGHTALYWYRQSLGQGPEFLIYFQGTGAADDSGLPNDRFFAVRPEGSVSTLKIQRTERGDSAVYLCASSSIIGQGGDEQFFGPGTRLTVL.

The chain couples TRBV9 to TRBJ1-3; D possibly corresponds to TRBD1 (6 bases). CDR3 size: 16 residues. V lost 0 bases to trimming and J lost 0 bases, with 10 bases between them. CDR1 and CDR2 (germline): SGDLS, YYNGEE. The CDR3 spells CASSVAGTPSGNTIYF. The CDR3 DNA follows: TGTGCCAGCAGCGTAGCCGGGACACCCTCTGGAAACACCATATATTTT.